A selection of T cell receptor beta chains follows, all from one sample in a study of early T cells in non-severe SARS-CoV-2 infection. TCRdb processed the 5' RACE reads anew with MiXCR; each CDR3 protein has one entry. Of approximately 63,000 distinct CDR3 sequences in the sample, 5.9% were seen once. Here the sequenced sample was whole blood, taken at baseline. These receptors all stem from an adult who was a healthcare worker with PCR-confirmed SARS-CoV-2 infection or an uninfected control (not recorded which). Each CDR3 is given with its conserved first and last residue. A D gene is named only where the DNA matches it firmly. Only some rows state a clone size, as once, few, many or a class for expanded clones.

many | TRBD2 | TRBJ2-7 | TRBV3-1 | CASSQDRTSGTYEQYF | TGTGCCAGCAGCCAAGATCGGACTAGCGGAACGTACGAGCAGTACTTC
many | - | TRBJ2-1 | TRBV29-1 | CSELNEQFF | TGTAGTGAACTGAATGAGCAGTTCTTC
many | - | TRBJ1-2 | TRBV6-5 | CASSYGGEGYTF | TGTGCCAGCAGTTATGGAGGGGAGGGCTACACCTTC
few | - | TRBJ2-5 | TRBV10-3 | CAISQTSKETQYF | TGTGCCATCAGTCAGACTAGTAAAGAGACCCAGTACTTC
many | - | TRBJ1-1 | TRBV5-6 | CASSLGTVNTEAFF | TGTGCCAGCAGCCTCGGGACCGTGAACACTGAAGCTTTCTTT
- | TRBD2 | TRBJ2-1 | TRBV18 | CASRLAVMEYNEQFF | TGTGCCAGTAGACTAGCGGTGATGGAGTACAATGAGCAGTTCTTC
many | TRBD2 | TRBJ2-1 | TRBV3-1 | CASSPTGTSSLEQFF | TGTGCCAGCAGCCCCACCGGGACTAGCTCACTTGAGCAGTTCTTC
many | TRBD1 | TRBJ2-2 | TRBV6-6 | CASRDRSNTGELFF | TGTGCCAGCAGGGACAGGTCGAACACCGGGGAGCTGTTTTTT
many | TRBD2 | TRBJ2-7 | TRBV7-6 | CASSLKGLGYEQYF | TGTGCCAGCAGCTTAAAGGGACTAGGATACGAGCAGTACTTC
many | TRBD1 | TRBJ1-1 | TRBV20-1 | CSARGQGARNTEAFF | TGCAGTGCCAGGGGACAGGGGGCAAGGAACACTGAAGCTTTCTTT
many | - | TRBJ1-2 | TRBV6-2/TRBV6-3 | CASRAGRSYGYTF | TGTGCCAGCAGAGCAGGGCGTTCCTATGGCTACACCTTC
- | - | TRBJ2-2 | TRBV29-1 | CSGTRGNTGELFF | TGCAGCGGGACAAGGGGCAACACCGGGGAGCTGTTTTTT
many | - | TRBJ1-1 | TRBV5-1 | CASSLRQTNTEAFF | TGCGCCAGCAGCTTGCGCCAGACAAACACTGAAGCTTTCTTT
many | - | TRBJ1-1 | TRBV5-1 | CASSLGAATEAFF | TGCGCCAGCAGCTTGGGGGCAGCCACTGAAGCTTTCTTT
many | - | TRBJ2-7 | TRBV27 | CASSLGAPTLYEQYF | TGTGCCAGCAGTTTAGGAGCGCCAACCCTTTACGAGCAGTACTTC
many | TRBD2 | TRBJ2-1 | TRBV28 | CASSRGLAGFSNNEQFF | TGTGCCAGCAGTCGGGGACTAGCGGGATTCTCTAACAATGAGCAGTTCTTC
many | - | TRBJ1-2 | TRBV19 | CASSLEVADGYTF | TGTGCCAGTAGCTTGGAGGTCGCGGATGGCTACACCTTC
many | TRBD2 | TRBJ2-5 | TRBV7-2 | CASKPSASGRAVETQYF | TGTGCCAGCAAACCCAGCGCTAGCGGGAGGGCCGTGGAGACCCAGTACTTC
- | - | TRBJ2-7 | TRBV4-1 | CASSQGTDEQYF | TGCGCCAGCAGCCAAGGGACAGACGAGCAGTACTTC
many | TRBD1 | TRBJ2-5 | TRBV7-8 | CASSFAGGRETQYF | TGTGCCAGCAGCTTCGCAGGGGGAAGGGAGACCCAGTACTTC
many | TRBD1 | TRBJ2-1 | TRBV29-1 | CSVKMDRFYNEQFF | TGCAGCGTTAAGATGGACAGGTTCTACAATGAGCAGTTCTTC
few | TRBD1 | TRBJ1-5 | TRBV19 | CASTTTSGQGTQPQHF | TGTGCCAGTACCACAACCTCGGGACAGGGAACTCAGCCCCAGCATTTT
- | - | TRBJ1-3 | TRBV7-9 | CASSGTHSTIYF | TGTGCCAGCAGCGGAACCCATTCGACCATATATTTT
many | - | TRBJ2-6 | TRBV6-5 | CASSPRTGANVLTF | TGTGCCAGCAGCCCGAGGACTGGGGCCAACGTCCTGACTTTC
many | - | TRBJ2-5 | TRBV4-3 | CASSQDRGWQETQYF | TGCGCCAGCAGCCAAGATCGGGGGTGGCAAGAGACCCAGTACTTC
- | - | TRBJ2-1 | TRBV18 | CASSLQGGDEQFF | TGTGCCAGCTCACTACAGGGTGGGGATGAGCAGTTCTTC
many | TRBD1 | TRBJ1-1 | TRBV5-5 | CASATGEQAAFF | TGTGCCAGTGCGACAGGGGAGCAGGCAGCTTTCTTT
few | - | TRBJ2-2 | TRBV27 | CASSQPQRELFF | TGTGCCAGCAGTCAGCCCCAACGGGAGCTGTTTTTT
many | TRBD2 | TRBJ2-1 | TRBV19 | CASSIQAGGIDNEQFF | TGTGCCAGTAGTATTCAAGCGGGAGGGATCGACAATGAGCAGTTCTTC
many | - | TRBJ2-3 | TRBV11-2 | CASSLGLTDTQYF | TGTGCCAGCAGCCTGGGCCTCACAGATACGCAGTATTTT
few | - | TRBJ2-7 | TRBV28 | CAVLPTGEPEQYF | TGTGCCGTCCTGCCCACAGGTGAACCCGAGCAGTACTTC
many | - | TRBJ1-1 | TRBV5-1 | CASSLSGGGGTEAFF | TGCGCCAGCAGCTTGAGCGGTGGGGGAGGCACTGAAGCTTTCTTT
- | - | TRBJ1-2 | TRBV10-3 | CAISDPRRGNYGYTF | TGTGCCATCAGTGATCCCAGGCGGGGTAACTATGGCTACACCTTC
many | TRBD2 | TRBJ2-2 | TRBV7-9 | CASSPRTSENTGELFF | TGTGCCAGCAGCCCACGGACTAGCGAGAACACCGGGGAGCTGTTTTTT
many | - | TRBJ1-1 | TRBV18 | CASSHGASTEAFF | TGTGCCAGCTCACACGGGGCTAGCACTGAAGCTTTCTTT
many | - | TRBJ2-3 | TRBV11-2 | CASSTRRLYF | TGTGCCAGCAGCACCCGTAGGTTGTATTTT
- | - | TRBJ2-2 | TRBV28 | CASSIVVNRGTGELFF | TGTGCCAGCAGTATCGTGGTTAACCGGGGGACCGGGGAGCTGTTTTTT
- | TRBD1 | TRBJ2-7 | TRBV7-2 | CASSYQGAQEQYF | TGTGCCAGCAGCTACCAGGGGGCGCAAGAGCAGTACTTC
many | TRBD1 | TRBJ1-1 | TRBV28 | CASSPFPGQKNTEAFF | TGTGCCAGCAGCCCTTTCCCGGGACAGAAGAACACTGAAGCTTTCTTT
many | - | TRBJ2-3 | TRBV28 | CASSPDLGRGTDTQYF | TGTGCCAGCAGTCCCGATTTAGGGAGAGGCACAGATACGCAGTATTTT
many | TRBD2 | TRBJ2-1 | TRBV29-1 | CSVVGEGSYNEQFF | TGCAGCGTGGTCGGGGAGGGCTCCTACAATGAGCAGTTCTTC
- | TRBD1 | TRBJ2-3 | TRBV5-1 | CASSLAHRGADTQYF | TGCGCCAGCAGCTTGGCGCACAGGGGGGCAGATACGCAGTATTTT
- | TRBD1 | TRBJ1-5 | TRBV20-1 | CSAGQGGSNQPQHF | TGCAGTGCCGGACAGGGTGGGAGCAATCAGCCCCAGCATTTT